The 13 T cell receptor beta chains listed next were all sequenced from one sample in a study of blood T cell repertoires in COVID-19 (TCRdb year 2020). Receptor amplification or capture employed the immunoSEQ multiplex PCR assay. TCRdb obtained this table from immuneACCESS and retained in-frame rearrangements with V and J assigned. These tables miss some clones; where compared with another copy, unresolved V genes account for less than half of the shortfall, and the remainder is unexplained. Present in this sample are around 58,000 clones, just over 85% of which were seen just once. The top ten constitute 4.5% to 6% of the sample. The sequenced sample was peripheral blood. The source of these receptors is a human donor in a cohort sampled during active COVID-19.

CDR3 coding DNA: TGTGCCAGCCGGGGGACTGTTAACAATGAGCAGTTCTTC. It yields the protein CASRGTVNNEQFF. The V gene is TRBV19, the J gene TRBJ2-1, with a tentative D call TRBD2 (6 bases). V lost 9 bases and J lost 5, with 14 bases in between. This CDR3 is built from 13 residues. The germline V gene encodes CDR1 LNHDA and CDR2 SQIVND (reference sequence).

This clone was seen more than once but under ten times. This rearrangement joins TRBV7-8 to TRBJ1-2, with D uncertain. This CDR3 contains 14 residues. From germline, CDR1 is SGHVS and CDR2 FQNEAQ. The V gene lost 7 bases and the J gene lost 8 bases, with 20 bases spanning the gap. As DNA, the CDR3 is TGTGCCAGCACCAACGACATGCAGGCCGTCGGCTACACCTTC. Amino acid sequence: CASTNDMQAVGYTF.

The V call is TRBV28, the J call TRBJ2-7, with 7 nucleotides matching TRBD1. J lost 4 bases, V lost 6 bases, and 6 bases had no gene match. CDR1 and CDR2 from the germline V gene are MDHEN and SYDVKM. This CDR3 region has 13 residues. The CDR3 DNA reads as TGTGCCAGCAGCCTAAGACAGGGTTACGAGCAGTACTTC. Residues: CASSLRQGYEQYF.

This clone was counted only a few times. The same CDR3 also results from other DNA sequences found in this sample. The V and J genes are TRBV4-2 and TRBJ2-3; D may be TRBD2 (6 bases). The V gene lost 3 bases and the J gene lost 2 bases, with 9 bases spanning the gap. In germline, CDR1 is LGHNA, CDR2 YNFKEQ. This CDR3 is 14 amino acids long. This CDR3 is CASSQGLVTDTQYF. In DNA form, the CDR3 reads TGTGCCAGCAGCCAGGGACTGGTCACAGATACGCAGTATTTT.

V and J are TRBV2 and TRBJ1-1; no definite D call. The V gene's germline CDR1 is SNHLY and CDR2 FYNNEI. The germline V and J ends were trimmed by 7 bases and 0 bases, with 15 bases remaining between them. The CDR3 has 15 amino acids. The CDR3 sequence is CASNTLRLMNTEAFF. CDR3 nucleotide sequence: TGTGCCAGCAACACCCTTCGACTTATGAACACTGAAGCTTTCTTT. Drawing the rest from reference TRBV2 and TRBJ1-1, the complete variable domain is EPEVTQTPSHQVTQMGQEVILRCVPISNHLYFYWYRQILGQKVEFLVSFYNNEISEKSEIFDDQFSVERPDGSNFTLKIRSTKLEDSAMYFCASNTLRLMNTEAFFGQGTRLTVV.

J is TRBJ1-1 and V is TRBV11-2, with D possibly being TRBD1 (5 bases). V shed 4 bases and J shed 1 base, with 13 bases lying between them. The CDR3 runs 15 residues. The germline V gene has CDR1 SGHAT and CDR2 FQNNGV. CDR3 DNA sequence: TGTGCCAGCAGCTCCGTTGGACAAACGAACACTGAAGCTTTCTTT. It codes for CASSSVGQTNTEAFF.

This clone was counted once. The V gene is TRBV5-4, the J gene TRBJ2-5; D might be TRBD2 (5 bases). CDR1 and CDR2 (germline): SGHNT, YYREEE (reference sequence). Trimming cost V 5 bases and J 5 bases, with 22 bases left between them. CDR3 length: 16 residues. For the CDR3, the DNA is TGTGCCAGCAGTCAAGGAAGAGACTACTCCCGGGAGACCCAGTACTTC. The encoded protein is CASSQGRDYSRETQYF.

The chain carries TRBV5-1 and TRBJ2-2; 8 bases line up with TRBD2. The CDR3 has 15 residues. V lost 6 bases and J lost 4; bases outside the gene matches: 8. The germline gives CDR1 SGHRS, CDR2 YFSETQ. The DNA for the CDR3 is TGCGCCAGCATCGGTGGGCTAGCGGGCACCGGGGAGCTGTTTTTT. Translating gives CASIGGLAGTGELFF.

The chain couples TRBV6-2 or TRBV6-3 to TRBJ1-5; 7 bases are a match to TRBD1. Germline values: CDR1 MNHEY, CDR2 SVGEGT. This CDR3 comprises 13 residues. V was pared by 6 bases and J by 6 bases, with 5 bases of the junction left unmatched. This chain's CDR3 is CASSHDRVQPQHF. The CDR3, as DNA: TGTGCCAGCAGCCACGACAGGGTTCAGCCCCAGCATTTT.

V usage is TRBV21-1 and J usage is TRBJ2-4; the D call TRBD1 from the table was never checked on the DNA. TRBV21-1 is a listed pseudogene. The CDR3 runs to 16 residues. The CDR3 region has the DNA TGTGCCAGCAGCAAAAACAGGGGTGTGGATGAAAACATTCAGTACTTC. Encoded protein: CASSKNRGVDENIQYF.

This chain links TRBV4-1 with TRBJ1-1; D not resolved. Per germline, CDR1 MGHRA and CDR2 YSYEKL. V shed 1 base and J shed 0 bases, with 9 bases lying between them. This CDR3 is 15 amino acids long. The CDR3 nucleotides read TGCGCCAGCAGCCAAGGGTACACCATGAACACTGAAGCTTTCTTT. Translated: CASSQGYTMNTEAFF.

V usage is TRBV7-2 and J usage is TRBJ1-5, with D unresolved. The CDR3 runs 14 residues. V lost 3 bases and J lost 2, with 8 bases in between. Germline CDR1 SGHTA, CDR2 FQGNSA. The chain's CDR3 is CASSFRQGNQPQHF. The CDR3 DNA reads TGTGCCAGCAGCTTCAGGCAGGGCAATCAGCCCCAGCATTTT.

This chain joins TRBV7-2 and TRBJ2-6; D possibly corresponds to TRBD1 (6 bases). Germline CDR1 is SGHTA and CDR2 is FQGNSA. V shed 5 bases and J shed 0 bases, with 8 bases lying between them. CDR3 length: 15 amino acids. Written as DNA, the CDR3 is TGTGCCAGCAGCCCACAGGGCTCTGGGGCCAACGTCCTGACTTTC. This gives the protein CASSPQGSGANVLTF.